The entry below gives a single T cell receptor (beta chain) sequence along with its context. The record originates from a study of blood T cell repertoires in COVID-19. Study details: There were acute and convalescent COVID-19 samples, and they came from the United States, Italy and Spain. T cells, B-cell-depleted T cells, or PBMCs provided the cDNA or gDNA that served as material.

Germline assignment: CDR1 LNHDA and CDR2 SQIVND (reference sequence). This CDR3 has 13 residues. The V and J ends lost 3 bases and 5 bases, in that order; junction bases with no gene match: 1. Original data processing: From reference gene primer amplification, estimates of nucleated cell counts were derived. Libraries were prepared by immunoSEQ multiplex PCR; TCRdb keeps only in-frame clonotypes and omits some of them. For V, J and clone size, that table is used; D and trimming come from the DNA. This sample has more than 45,000 clones, with more than 80% found just once. The rearrangement links TRBV19 to TRBJ2-3, with 8 bases aligning to TRBD2. This TCR was sampled from a man in his 60s with acute or convalescent COVID-19. The sample consisted of peripheral blood. In DNA, the CDR3 is TGTGCCAGTAGTATTGCGGGGGGAGATACGCAGTATTTT. The encoded protein is CASSIAGGDTQYF.